The rows below give T cell receptor beta chains drawn from one sample of a study of OX40 agonist ivuxolimab in advanced cancers. The protocol was immunoSEQ multiplex PCR, while the TCRdb copy is restricted to in-frame clones and leaves out a portion. This sample has 100,000 or so clones, with approximately 91% found just once. This specimen was CD4+ or CD8+ T cells sorted from blood, taken in a trial of the OX40 agonist ivuxolimab. Receptors originate from an adult with an advanced solid tumor such as melanoma, head and neck, liver or kidney cancer. Both conserved end residues are part of each CDR3. A D gene is named only where the DNA matches it firmly. Some rows have no size entry. The others give once, few or many, or a class for an expanded clone.

clone_size: NA
d_call: NA
j_call: TRBJ1-3
v_call: TRBV19
cdr3_aa: CASSTATFPSGNTIYF
cdr3_nt: TGTGCCAGTAGTACGGCGACATTTCCCTCTGGAAACACCATATATTTT

clone_size: NA
d_call: NA
j_call: TRBJ2-5
v_call: TRBV2
cdr3_aa: CASRGTQGIWETQYF
cdr3_nt: TGTGCCAGCAGAGGGACCCAGGGGATTTGGGAGACCCAGTACTTC

clone_size: NA
d_call: NA
j_call: TRBJ1-1
v_call: TRBV5-1
cdr3_aa: CASSLGYGTTEAFF
cdr3_nt: TGCGCCAGCAGCTTAGGATACGGGACCACTGAAGCTTTCTTT

clone_size: NA
d_call: NA
j_call: TRBJ2-7
v_call: TRBV18
cdr3_aa: CASSSAYEQYF
cdr3_nt: TGTGCCAGCTCATCCGCCTACGAGCAGTACTTC

clone_size: NA
d_call: NA
j_call: TRBJ2-5
v_call: TRBV18
cdr3_aa: CASSPLISSETQYF
cdr3_nt: TGTGCCAGCTCACCACTTATAAGTTCCGAGACCCAGTACTTC

clone_size: once
d_call: TRBD2
j_call: TRBJ2-7
v_call: TRBV5-1
cdr3_aa: CASSLAVGGGLAEQYF
cdr3_nt: TGCGCCAGCAGCTTGGCCGTTGGGGGAGGGTTGGCCGAGCAGTACTTC

clone_size: NA
d_call: NA
j_call: TRBJ2-2
v_call: TRBV4-3
cdr3_aa: CASSQQGDIGELFF
cdr3_nt: TGCGCCAGCAGCCAGCAGGGAGATATCGGGGAGCTGTTTTTT

clone_size: NA
d_call: TRBD2
j_call: TRBJ2-7
v_call: TRBV14
cdr3_aa: CASSPPGAGVSYEQYF
cdr3_nt: TGTGCCAGCAGCCCCCCTGGAGCGGGAGTTTCCTACGAGCAGTACTTC

clone_size: NA
d_call: NA
j_call: TRBJ1-5
v_call: TRBV19
cdr3_aa: CASSTEVGFSQPQHF
cdr3_nt: TGTGCCAGTAGTACCGAGGTTGGTTTTAGTCAGCCCCAGCATTTT

clone_size: NA
d_call: NA
j_call: TRBJ1-2
v_call: TRBV27
cdr3_aa: CASSLRGTLANYGYTF
cdr3_nt: TGTGCCAGCAGTTTAAGGGGAACGTTAGCTAACTATGGCTACACCTTC

clone_size: NA
d_call: NA
j_call: TRBJ1-3
v_call: TRBV2
cdr3_aa: CASSIEGPGPNTIYF
cdr3_nt: TGTGCCAGCAGTATAGAGGGCCCAGGCCCAAACACCATATATTTT

clone_size: NA
d_call: TRBD1
j_call: TRBJ1-5
v_call: TRBV27
cdr3_aa: CASSPPPGTGGPQHF
cdr3_nt: TGTGCCAGCAGTCCACCTCCCGGGACAGGGGGCCCCCAGCATTTT

clone_size: NA
d_call: NA
j_call: TRBJ2-7
v_call: TRBV18
cdr3_aa: CASSPVMGGVSYEQYF
cdr3_nt: TGTGCCAGCTCACCAGTGATGGGAGGCGTCTCCTACGAGCAGTACTTC

clone_size: once
d_call: NA
j_call: TRBJ1-5
v_call: TRBV30
cdr3_aa: CAWSRNGGTNQPQHF
cdr3_nt: TGTGCCTGGAGTCGAAATGGGGGCACGAACCAGCCCCAGCATTTT

clone_size: NA
d_call: NA
j_call: TRBJ1-1
v_call: TRBV5-1
cdr3_aa: CASSLVVVAEAVNTEAFF
cdr3_nt: TGCGCCAGCAGCTTGGTAGTTGTCGCTGAGGCGGTGAACACTGAAGCTTTCTTT

clone_size: NA
d_call: NA
j_call: TRBJ1-2
v_call: TRBV28
cdr3_aa: CASSLRNYGYTF
cdr3_nt: TGTGCCAGCAGTTTACGGAACTATGGCTACACCTTC

clone_size: NA
d_call: TRBD1
j_call: TRBJ2-5
v_call: TRBV6-5
cdr3_aa: CASSYFTGDQETQYF
cdr3_nt: TGTGCCAGCAGTTACTTCACAGGGGATCAAGAGACCCAGTACTTC

clone_size: NA
d_call: NA
j_call: TRBJ2-3
v_call: TRBV10-3
cdr3_aa: CAISGSTRDTQYF
cdr3_nt: TGTGCCATCAGTGGTTCGACTCGCGATACGCAGTATTTT

clone_size: NA
d_call: TRBD1
j_call: TRBJ1-1
v_call: TRBV4-3
cdr3_aa: CASSQVGTGGFDTEAFF
cdr3_nt: TGCGCCAGCAGCCAAGTCGGGACAGGGGGCTTCGACACTGAAGCTTTCTTT

clone_size: NA
d_call: NA
j_call: TRBJ2-3
v_call: TRBV5-8
cdr3_aa: CASSLGTPLGTDTQYF
cdr3_nt: TGTGCCAGCAGCTTGGGGACTCCCCTGGGCACAGATACGCAGTATTTT

clone_size: once
d_call: NA
j_call: TRBJ2-5
v_call: TRBV7-2
cdr3_aa: CASSFAEIGETQYF
cdr3_nt: TGTGCCAGCAGCTTCGCTGAGATCGGTGAGACCCAGTACTTC

clone_size: NA
d_call: NA
j_call: TRBJ2-5
v_call: TRBV15
cdr3_aa: CATSDRNRTETQYF
cdr3_nt: TGTGCCACCAGCGACCGTAATAGAACAGAGACCCAGTACTTC

clone_size: NA
d_call: NA
j_call: TRBJ2-7
v_call: TRBV28
cdr3_aa: CASTKAGSLSPIEQYF
cdr3_nt: TGTGCCAGCACCAAAGCAGGGTCCTTAAGTCCAATCGAGCAGTACTTC

clone_size: NA
d_call: TRBD2
j_call: TRBJ2-3
v_call: TRBV27
cdr3_aa: CASSLSTPGLAGADTQYF
cdr3_nt: TGTGCCAGCAGTTTATCGACGCCGGGACTAGCGGGAGCAGATACGCAGTATTTT

clone_size: NA
d_call: TRBD2
j_call: TRBJ2-2
v_call: TRBV6-6
cdr3_aa: CASSLTSGRGTGELFF
cdr3_nt: TGTGCCAGCAGTCTTACTAGCGGGAGGGGAACCGGGGAGCTGTTTTTT

clone_size: NA
d_call: NA
j_call: TRBJ1-2
v_call: TRBV4-1
cdr3_aa: CASSQEGQPNYGYTF
cdr3_nt: TGCGCCAGCAGCCAAGAGGGGCAGCCTAACTATGGCTACACCTTC

clone_size: NA
d_call: NA
j_call: TRBJ2-1
v_call: TRBV7-8
cdr3_aa: CASSSTADNEQFF
cdr3_nt: TGTGCCAGCAGCTCCACAGCCGACAATGAGCAGTTCTTC

clone_size: NA
d_call: NA
j_call: TRBJ1-2
v_call: TRBV10-3
cdr3_aa: CAISESLGDYGYTF
cdr3_nt: TGTGCCATCAGTGAGTCGTTAGGGGACTATGGCTACACCTTC

clone_size: NA
d_call: TRBD1
j_call: TRBJ2-7
v_call: TRBV28
cdr3_aa: CASSLPQGRVFEQYF
cdr3_nt: TGTGCCAGCAGTTTACCACAGGGGCGGGTATTCGAGCAGTACTTC

clone_size: NA
d_call: TRBD1
j_call: TRBJ2-3
v_call: TRBV5-1
cdr3_aa: CASSSTGGMDTQYF
cdr3_nt: TGCGCCAGCAGCTCCACAGGGGGCATGGATACGCAGTATTTT

clone_size: NA
d_call: TRBD1
j_call: TRBJ1-5
v_call: TRBV5-1
cdr3_aa: CASSLDSGTGDQPQHF
cdr3_nt: TGCGCCAGCAGCTTGGACTCGGGGACAGGAGATCAGCCCCAGCATTTT

clone_size: NA
d_call: TRBD1
j_call: TRBJ1-1
v_call: TRBV19
cdr3_aa: CASSSRTGVTEAFF
cdr3_nt: TGTGCCAGTAGTTCCCGGACAGGGGTCACTGAAGCTTTCTTT

clone_size: NA
d_call: NA
j_call: TRBJ2-7
v_call: TRBV19
cdr3_aa: CASSNSGSYEQYF
cdr3_nt: TGTGCCAGTAGTAATAGCGGATCCTACGAGCAGTACTTC